This entry describes one T cell receptor (beta chain). Its antigen is unknown. No much larger clone exists at a distance of one base, and base qualities are not known. This sample stems from a study of T-cell reconstitution after alpha-beta-depleted transplantation in children (dated by TCRdb to the mid-2010s). Turning to the overall study: Using TCR repertoire profiling, the study quantitatively followed how T-cell immune reconstitution unfolded in children after TCRalphabeta/CD19-depleted allogeneic hematopoietic cell transplantation.

Library generation was performed with PCR. The listed sequencing device is Illumina HiSeq 2500. TCR libraries were prepared with molecular barcoding, using unique molecular identifiers to normalize TCRbeta repertoire quantification. Using fastp at Q25 and MiXCR, TCRdb reprocessed the public reads and kept productive beta chains. Rows are unified per CDR3 protein, each entry keeping the most common DNA and genes. The sample table records about 370,000 distinct CDR3 sequences; around 21% of these occur just once. Of the sample, 3.8% is held by the ten largest clones. The germline V gene sets CDR1 to MDHEN and CDR2 to SYDVKM. V is pared back by 5 bases and J by 7 bases, with 15 bases lying between the germline termini. The CDR3 covers 13 residues, taking in both the cysteine and the phenylalanine. Of the read, only the CDR3 DNA is kept; its 39 bases are in frame from base 1.

The TCR sequence derives from a human donor who donated a stem cell graft to a child with acute myeloid leukemia. The V gene is TRBV28 and the J gene is TRBJ2-7; a tentative D match to TRBD1 spans 6 bases. Here the sequenced sample was PBMCs from the stem cell graft donor, taken from the stem cell graft. The CDR3 region: CASSVEQGGEQYF. DNA sequence: TGTGCCAGCAGTGTCGAACAGGGTGGAGAGCAGTACTTC.